This TCR beta chain came from a study of CD4+ T cells in melanoma. Notes on this clone: Antigen specificity is unknown.

This table comes from immunoSEQ multiplex PCR, and its TCRdb copy is limited to in-frame clones, with some not included. The data show some 10,000 clones, roughly two thirds seen once. Study results and limitations: In melanoma, neoantigen-specific CD4+ T cells reportedly differed in differentiation state. CD8+ T cell, macrophage and B cell function reportedly correlated with neoantigen-specific CD4+ T cells.

In germline, CDR1 is SNHLY, CDR2 FYNNEI. The germline V and J ends were trimmed by 8 bases and 8 bases, with 9 bases remaining between them. The CDR3 length is 10 residues. The sample was cells from a culture (not recorded whether cultured in vitro). The receptor's source is a human donor with melanoma. The J gene is TRBJ2-5, the V gene TRBV2; maybe TRBD2 (6 bases). The CDR3 DNA is TGTGCCAGCGGGGGGAATACCCAGTACTTC. This gives the protein CASGGNTQYF.